Listed here are 18 T cell receptor beta chains from one sample, sequenced in a study of blood T cell repertoires in COVID-19. The assay was immunoSEQ multiplex PCR, and TCRdb's table has in-frame clones only and misses some. The table lists 200,000 to 300,000 clones, 65% to 85% of them singletons. Source material: peripheral blood. These receptors were taken from a human donor in a cohort sampled during active COVID-19.

The V and J genes are TRBV9 and TRBJ1-3; possibly TRBD1 for D (5 bases). The CDR3 runs 14 residues. Trimming left V 2 bases short and J 2 bases short, with 8 bases between. Germline V gene data show CDR1 as SGDLS and CDR2 as YYNGEE. As DNA, the CDR3 is TGTGCCAGCAGCGTGCAGGGCCCTGGAAACACCATATATTTT. Protein sequence: CASSVQGPGNTIYF.

This clone has just one count. The chain is built from TRBV24-1 and TRBJ2-1; TRBD2 might be the D (5 bases). V shed 4 bases and J shed 8 bases, with 14 bases lying between them. Germline V gene data show CDR1 as KGHDR and CDR2 as SFDVKD. This CDR3 is built from 14 residues. The CDR3 loop is CATSEPRGRDEQFF. Written as DNA, the CDR3 is TGTGCCACCAGTGAACCCCGGGGTAGGGATGAGCAGTTCTTC.

CDR3 residues: CASSIAGLDTGELFF. CDR3 coding DNA: TGTGCCAGTAGTATTGCGGGATTAGATACCGGGGAGCTGTTTTTT. The rearrangement joins TRBV19 to TRBJ2-2; D is possibly TRBD2 (6 bases). V was trimmed by 3 bases and J by 5 bases, leaving 13 bases between them. Germline V gene data show CDR1 as LNHDA and CDR2 as SQIVND (reference sequence). The CDR3 is made up of 15 amino acids. The variable domain in full, completed from reference TRBV19 and TRBJ2-2, reads DGGITQSPKYLFRKEGQNVTLSCEQNLNHDAMYWYRQDPGQGLRLIYYSQIVNDFQKGDIAEGYSVSREKKESFPLTVTSAQKNPTAFYLCASSIAGLDTGELFFGEGSRLTVL.

This clone showed up just once. The J gene is TRBJ2-7, the V gene TRBV5-4; 8 bases match TRBD2. The CDR3 is 16 amino acids. V was clipped by 2 bases and J by 2 bases; unmatched bases: 9. The germline CDR1 and CDR2 sequences are SGHNT and YYREEE (reference sequence). CDR3: CASSFGVAGSAYEQYF. The CDR3 DNA is TGTGCCAGCAGCTTCGGGGTAGCGGGGTCCGCCTACGAGCAGTACTTC.

This clone was seen just once. The chain couples TRBV5-6 to TRBJ2-7, with 8 bases identical to TRBD2. This CDR3 region has 15 residues. With 2 bases clipped from V and 2 bases from J, the junction kept 6 bases outside the gene matches. Germline V lookup: CDR1 SGHDT, CDR2 YYEEEE. The CDR3, as DNA: TGTGCCAGCAGCTTCGGGGGGGGCCCCGCCTACGAGCAGTACTTC. Its protein is CASSFGGGPAYEQYF.

A few counts support this clone. At the DNA level, this CDR3 is encoded by other sequences in the same sample as well. This chain links TRBV11-2 with TRBJ1-1, with 7 bases lining up with TRBD1. The CDR3 has 14 residues. The trim removed 6 bases at V and 1 base at J, leaving 5 bases unmatched. Per germline, CDR1 SGHAT and CDR2 FQNNGV. The CDR3 nucleotides are TGTGCCAGCAGTTGGGGACAGACGAACACTGAAGCTTTCTTT. Its translation is CASSWGQTNTEAFF.

This clone has a handful of counts. The V gene is TRBV9, the J gene TRBJ1-6, with 11 nucleotides matching TRBD1. Looked up from germline, CDR1 is SGDLS and CDR2 is YYNGEE. There are 15 residues in the CDR3. The J segment lost 9 bases and the V segment lost 3 bases, leaving 5 bases of the junction unmatched. CDR3 residues: CASSGFGTGGSPLHF. For the CDR3, the DNA is TGTGCCAGCAGCGGGTTCGGGACAGGGGGTTCACCCCTCCACTTT.

The J gene is TRBJ1-5, the V gene TRBV6-5, with D possibly matching TRBD1 (5 bases). Germline V CDR1 and CDR2: MNHEY, SVGAGI. The CDR3 consists of 15 residues. The V end lost 5 bases, the J end lost 1 base, and 12 bases lay between the germline ends. CDR3 DNA sequence: TGTGCCAGCAGTACCCGGTGGACAAGCAATCAGCCCCAGCATTTT. Protein: CASSTRWTSNQPQHF.

V and J are TRBV5-4 and TRBJ1-4; tentative D call: TRBD1 (6 bases). V was clipped by 4 bases and J by 5 bases, with 9 bases between them. In germline, CDR1 is SGHNT, CDR2 YYREEE (reference sequence). The CDR3 runs 13 residues. Here the CDR3 reads CASSPQGNEKLFF. The DNA of the CDR3 is TGTGCCAGCAGCCCTCAGGGGAATGAAAAACTGTTTTTT. Filled out from reference TRBV5-4 and TRBJ1-4, the complete variable domain reads ETGVTQSPTHLIKTRGQQVTLRCSSQSGHNTVSWYQQALGQGPQFIFQYYREEENGRGNFPPRFSGLQFPNYSSELNVNALELDDSALYLCASSPQGNEKLFFGSGTQLSVL.

This clone was recorded a few times. J is TRBJ1-2 and V is TRBV12-3 or TRBV12-4; D ambiguous. V lost 1 base and J lost 7, with 10 bases in between. The CDR3 runs to 13 residues. The CDR3 nucleotides are TGTGCCAGCAGTTTAGATCGAGTCTCTGGCTACACCTTC. It is translated as CASSLDRVSGYTF.

The chain joins TRBV6-6 to TRBJ1-2, with TRBD1 identical over 7 bases. Germline CDR1 and CDR2: MNHNY and SVGAGI (reference sequence). V lost 6 bases, J lost 2 bases, and 12 bases stayed unmatched. The CDR3 extends over 16 amino acids. As DNA, the CDR3 is TGTGCCAGCAGCCCCACGACAGGGTCGCTCAACTATGGCTACACCTTC. Its protein product is CASSPTTGSLNYGYTF.

This chain connects TRBV27 to TRBJ1-1, with 10 bases aligning to TRBD1. V lost 3 bases to trimming and J lost 1 base; unmatched junction nucleotides: 5. There are 16 residues in the CDR3. Germline V gene sequence: CDR1 MNHEY, CDR2 SMNVEV (reference sequence). The CDR3: CASSFAGTGANTEAFF. CDR3 DNA: TGTGCCAGCAGTTTCGCCGGGACAGGGGCGAACACTGAAGCTTTCTTT.

The chain links TRBV7-3 to TRBJ1-2; 8 bases fit TRBD1. J gave up 8 bases and V 3 bases, and 14 bases lay outside the gene matches. The CDR3 loop spans 16 amino acids. Germline lookup yields CDR1 SGHTA and CDR2 FQGTGA. Here the CDR3 DNA reads TGTGCCAGCAGCTTCGATGGGACAGGAGGGCCGCGCGGCTACACCTTC. This codes for CASSFDGTGGPRGYTF.

The chain combines TRBV5-1 with TRBJ1-5, with unresolved D. The V gene lost 0 bases and the J gene lost 2 bases, with 12 bases spanning the gap. Germline CDR1 is SGHRS and CDR2 is YFSETQ. The CDR3 sequence is 16 residues long. CDR3 amino acids: CASSLEPQSGNQPQHF. The CDR3 DNA follows: TGCGCCAGCAGCTTGGAGCCCCAATCGGGCAATCAGCCCCAGCATTTT.

The count of this clone is one. This rearrangement joins TRBV18 to TRBJ1-1, with 10 nucleotides matching TRBD1. CDR3 length: 17 amino acids. Germline V gene data show CDR1 as KGHSH and CDR2 as LQKENI. V lost 3 bases to trimming and J lost 3 bases; unmatched junction nucleotides: 10. CDR3 in amino acids: CASSPITRDRGHTEAFF. CDR3 nucleotide sequence: TGTGCCAGCTCACCGATAACCCGGGACAGGGGCCACACTGAAGCTTTCTTT.

The rearrangement joins TRBV3-1 (or the pseudogene TRBV3-2) to TRBJ2-1, with D possibly being TRBD2 (6 bases). Germline loops: CDR1 LGHDT, CDR2 YNNKEL (reference sequence). The CDR3 totals 16 residues. Between the trimmed V and J ends, which lost 4 bases and 3 bases, there was a span of 16 bases. The CDR3 is CASSPWEGGNYNEQFF. The CDR3 nucleotides read TGTGCCAGCAGCCCATGGGAAGGCGGGAACTACAATGAGCAGTTCTTC.

This clone has a handful of counts. The chain has TRBV3-1 (or the pseudogene TRBV3-2) and TRBJ2-2; D is uncertain. Per germline, CDR1 LGHDT and CDR2 YNNKEL (reference sequence). V was clipped by 4 bases and J by 4 bases, with 10 bases between them. The CDR3 is made up of 14 amino acids. The CDR3 DNA is TGTGCCAGCAGCCTGATGATCAGCACCGGGGAGCTGTTTTTT. This codes for CASSLMISTGELFF.

This clone was seen a single time. This chain joins TRBV7-8 and TRBJ1-5; 11 nucleotides align to TRBD1. With V trimmed by 0 bases and J by 2 bases, 9 bases remained unmatched. Germline V gives CDR1 SGHVS, CDR2 FQNEAQ. The CDR3 has 19 amino acids. The CDR3 region is CASSLARTGGASGNQPQHF. In DNA form, the CDR3 reads TGTGCCAGCAGCTTAGCTAGGACAGGGGGCGCATCGGGCAATCAGCCCCAGCATTTT.